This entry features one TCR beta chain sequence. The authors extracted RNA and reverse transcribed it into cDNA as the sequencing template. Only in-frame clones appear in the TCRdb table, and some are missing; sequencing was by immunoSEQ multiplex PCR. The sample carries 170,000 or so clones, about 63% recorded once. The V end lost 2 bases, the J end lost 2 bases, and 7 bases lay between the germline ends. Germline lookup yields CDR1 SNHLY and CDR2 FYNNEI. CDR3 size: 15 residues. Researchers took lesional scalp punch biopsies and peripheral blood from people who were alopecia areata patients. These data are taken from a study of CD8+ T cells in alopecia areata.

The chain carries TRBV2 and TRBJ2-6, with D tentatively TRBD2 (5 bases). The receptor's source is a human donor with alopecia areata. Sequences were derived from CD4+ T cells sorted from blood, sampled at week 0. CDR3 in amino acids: CASSELGAGANVLTF. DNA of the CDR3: TGTGCCAGCAGTGAACTGGGAGCTGGGGCCAACGTCCTGACTTTC.